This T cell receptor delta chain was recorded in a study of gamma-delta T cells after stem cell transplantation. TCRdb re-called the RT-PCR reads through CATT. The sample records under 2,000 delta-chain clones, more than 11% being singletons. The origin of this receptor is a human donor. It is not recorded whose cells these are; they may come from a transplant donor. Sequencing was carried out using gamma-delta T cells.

CDR3 residues: CACDTVSVEPRDLRGKLIF. Written as DNA, the CDR3 is TGTGCCTGTGACACCGTTTCCGTCGAACCCCGGGATTTGAGGGGTAAACTCATCTTT. This sequence joins TRDV2 and TRDJ1; D may be TRDD3 (5 bases). The J gene is not listed in TCRdb, so it was assigned here from a DNA match to germline. Germline assignment: CDR1 GEAIGNYY and CDR2 EKD. V was cut by 0 bases and J by 7 bases, with 29 bases left in between. This CDR3 is 19 amino acids long.